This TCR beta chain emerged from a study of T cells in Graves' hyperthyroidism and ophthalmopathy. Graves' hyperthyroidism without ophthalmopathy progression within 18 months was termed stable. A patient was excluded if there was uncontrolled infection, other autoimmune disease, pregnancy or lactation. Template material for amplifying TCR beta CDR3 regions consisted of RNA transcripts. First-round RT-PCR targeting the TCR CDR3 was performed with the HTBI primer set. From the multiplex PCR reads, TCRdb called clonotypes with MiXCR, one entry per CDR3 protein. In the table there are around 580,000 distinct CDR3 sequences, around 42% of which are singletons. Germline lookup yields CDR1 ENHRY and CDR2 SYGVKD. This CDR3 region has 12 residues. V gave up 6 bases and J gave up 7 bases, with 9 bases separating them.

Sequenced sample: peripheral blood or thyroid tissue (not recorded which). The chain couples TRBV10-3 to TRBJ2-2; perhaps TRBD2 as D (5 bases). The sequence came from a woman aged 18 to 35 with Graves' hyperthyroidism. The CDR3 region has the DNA TGTGCCATCAGCAAAACTAGCGGGGAGCTGTTTTTT. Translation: CAISKTSGELFF.